Shown below are 13 T cell receptor beta chains from a single sample sequenced in a study of OX40 agonist ivuxolimab in advanced cancers. Measured with immunoSEQ multiplex PCR; TCRdb has only the in-frame clones, and not every one. This repertoire shows some 95,000 clones, approximately 90% found once; its top ten account for about 0.8%. The sequencing used CD4+ or CD8+ T cells sorted from blood, collected in a trial of the OX40 agonist ivuxolimab. Receptors originate from an adult with an advanced solid tumor such as melanoma, head and neck, liver or kidney cancer.

This rearrangement joins TRBV6-1 to TRBJ2-3, with D unclear. Germline V gives CDR1 MNHNS, CDR2 SASEGT. The CDR3 is 14 amino acids. Trimming cost V 6 bases and J 0 bases, with 10 bases left between them. The CDR3, as DNA: TGTGCCAGCAGGCAACAGTTAAGCACAGATACGCAGTATTTT. This gives the protein CASRQQLSTDTQYF.

The genes are TRBV11-1 and TRBJ2-3, with TRBD2 matching over 7 bases. The CDR3 totals 15 residues. The V gene end was trimmed by 4 bases and the J gene end by 2 bases; junction bases not matched to a gene: 6. The germline V gene has CDR1 SGHAT and CDR2 FQDESV (reference sequence). CDR3 sequence reads: CASSWSGTPTDTQYF. In DNA form, the CDR3 reads TGTGCCAGCAGCTGGAGCGGGACCCCCACAGATACGCAGTATTTT.

The V call is TRBV29-1, the J call TRBJ1-1, with 8 bases matching TRBD1. The CDR3 has 13 residues. Germline CDR1 and CDR2: SQVTM and ANQGSEA. V lost 4 bases to trimming and J lost 5 bases; unmatched junction nucleotides: 6. CDR3 residues: CSVGTGMLTEAFF. The CDR3 DNA follows: TGCAGCGTTGGGACAGGGATGTTGACTGAAGCTTTCTTT.

J is TRBJ1-5 and V is TRBV18; tentatively, D is TRBD1 (6 bases). There are 15 residues in the CDR3. Germline loops: CDR1 KGHSH, CDR2 LQKENI. The V and J ends lost 3 bases and 0 bases respectively, with 9 bases between them. CDR3 nucleotides: TGTGCCAGCTCACCTGGACAGTCTAGCAATCAGCCCCAGCATTTT. Amino acid sequence: CASSPGQSSNQPQHF.

With respect to this clone: Other nucleotide sequences in the sample specify the same CDR3. The chain carries TRBV18 and TRBJ2-7, with 9 bases lining up with TRBD2. CDR3 length: 15 amino acids. The V and J ends lost 2 bases and 0 bases, in that order; junction bases with no gene match: 2. The germline CDR1 and CDR2 sequences are KGHSH and LQKENI. CDR3 in DNA: TGTGCCAGCTCACCAGCGGGAGGGCCCTCCTACGAGCAGTACTTC. Translated, it gives CASSPAGGPSYEQYF.

The chain uses TRBV5-3 and TRBJ2-7, with a tentative D call TRBD2 (6 bases). TRBV5-3 is noted as an ORF with a role that remains uncertain. V shed 0 bases and J shed 5 bases, with 18 bases lying between them. The CDR3 runs to 16 residues. The CDR3 loop reads CARSLDLGRDCDEQYV. CDR3 coding DNA: TGTGCCAGAAGCTTGGATCTCGGCAGGGACTGCGACGAGCAGTACGTC.

J is TRBJ2-3 and V is TRBV28, with 7 bases matching TRBD2. CDR3 length equals 17 residues. Trimming took 3 bases from V and 6 from J; bases not matched to a gene: 15. Germline lookup yields CDR1 MDHEN and CDR2 SYDVKM. The CDR3 loop reads CASSFWSGIYVSDTQYF. As DNA, the CDR3 is TGTGCCAGCAGTTTTTGGAGCGGGATTTACGTTTCGGATACGCAGTATTTT.

This chain links TRBV5-6 with TRBJ2-3, with D possibly matching TRBD2 (6 bases). The length of the CDR3 is 16 residues. The germline CDR1 and CDR2 sequences are SGHDT and YYEEEE. V lost 2 bases to trimming and J lost 4 bases, with 17 bases between them. The CDR3 loop reads CASSLRLSGASDTQYF. CDR3 nucleotide sequence: TGTGCCAGCAGCTTACGTCTGTCGGGAGCATCAGATACGCAGTATTTT. Looking up the rest from reference TRBV5-6 and TRBJ2-3 gives the full variable domain: DAGVTQSPTHLIKTRGQQVTLRCSPKSGHDTVSWYQQALGQGPQFIFQYYEEEERQRGNFPDRFSGHQFPNYSSELNVNALLLGDSALYLCASSLRLSGASDTQYFGPGTRLTVL.

The chain uses TRBV5-1 and TRBJ2-1; D assignment may be TRBD1 or TRBD2 (5 bases each). Trimming shortened V by 6 bases and J by 9 bases, and 22 bases separated the two germline ends. CDR1 SGHRS and CDR2 YFSETQ come from the germline V gene. This CDR3 spans 15 amino acids. The CDR3 region is CASTVSGGAISEQFF. CDR3 DNA: TGCGCCAGCACCGTATCTGGGGGAGCGATTAGTGAGCAGTTCTTC.

The V and J genes are TRBV13 and TRBJ1-1, with no clear D. The germline V gene encodes CDR1 PRHDT and CDR2 FYEKMQ (reference sequence). This CDR3 has 14 amino acids. Trimming shortened V by 8 bases and J by 4 bases, and 17 bases separated the two germline ends. The CDR3 nucleotides are TGTGCCAGCGCAGTGAGCGGGATGGGCACTGAAGCTTTCTTT. It encodes CASAVSGMGTEAFF. The full variable domain, in which reference TRBV13 and TRBJ1-1 provide the parts outside the CDR3, is AAGVIQSPRHLIKEKRETATLKCYPIPRHDTVYWYQQGPGQDPQFLISFYEKMQSDKGSIPDRFSAQQFSDYHSELNMSSLELGDSALYFCASAVSGMGTEAFFGQGTRLTVV.

The chain couples TRBV7-3 to TRBJ2-1; D remains ambiguous. The V gene's germline CDR1 is SGHTA and CDR2 FQGTGA. The V gene lost 5 bases and the J gene lost 10 bases, with 21 bases spanning the gap. The CDR3 contains 15 residues. CDR3 amino acids: CASSQIGSSGSEQFF. CDR3 nucleotide sequence: TGTGCCAGCAGCCAGATCGGCTCAAGTGGTTCCGAGCAGTTCTTC. Full variable domain (missing parts from reference TRBV7-3 and TRBJ2-1): GAGVSQTPSNKVTEKGKYVELRCDPISGHTALYWYRQSLGQGPEFLIYFQGTGAADDSGLPNDRFFAVRPEGSVSTLKIQRTERGDSAVYLCASSQIGSSGSEQFFGPGTRLTVL.

The chain joins TRBV7-9 to TRBJ1-3; unclear D gene. Germline lookup yields CDR1 SEHNR and CDR2 FQNEAQ (reference sequence). The V and J ends lost 1 base and 4 bases respectively, with 11 bases between them. The CDR3 runs 15 residues. The CDR3 spells CASSLEGRKGNTIYF. The CDR3 DNA follows: TGTGCCAGCAGCTTAGAAGGCAGGAAAGGAAACACCATATATTTT.

The chain couples TRBV18 to TRBJ1-1; D gene uncertain. Germline assignment: CDR1 KGHSH and CDR2 LQKENI. Trimming removed 3 bases at V and 1 base at J, with 9 bases between. The CDR3 runs 14 residues. CDR3 amino acids: CASSPETANTEAFF. CDR3 nucleotides: TGTGCCAGCTCACCGGAAACAGCGAACACTGAAGCTTTCTTT.